This is a list of T cell receptor beta chains from one sample in a study of blood T cell repertoires in COVID-19. Sequenced by immunoSEQ multiplex PCR; TCRdb stores in-frame clones only, minus some. This sample yields hundreds of thousands of clones, of which 89% are seen a single time; 3.5% to 4.5% belongs to the top ten. Sequenced material: PBMCs or T cells enriched from blood (not recorded which). Receptors originate from a woman younger than 45 with acute COVID-19. Both conserved end residues are part of each CDR3. Fields, in order: V gene, clone size, J gene, D gene, CDR3 DNA, CDR3 protein. The D gene is left open where the match is weak. Clone size is shown for a subset of rows, as once, few, many or a class of expanded clone.

>TRBV6-2/TRBV6-3|once|TRBJ2-7|TRBD1
TGTGCCAGCAGTTATGTGGACAGGGTTTACGAGCAGTACTTC
CASSYVDRVYEQYF
>TRBV10-3|NA|TRBJ2-7|TRBD1
TGTGCCATGGGACAGGGGAGGGAGCAGTACTTC
CAMGQGREQYF
>TRBV4-1|NA|TRBJ2-7|NA
TGCGCCAGCAGCCAAGAAGGAAGGAGTCGCTACGAGCAGTACTTC
CASSQEGRSRYEQYF
>TRBV12-3/TRBV12-4|NA|TRBJ2-1|NA
TGTGCCAGCAGTTTTCAGGGGACGAGTGAGCAGTTCTTC
CASSFQGTSEQFF
>TRBV27|NA|TRBJ2-3|NA
TGTGCCAGCAGTTTGTCGGGGTTTCAGGATACGCAGTATTTT
CASSLSGFQDTQYF
>TRBV10-3|NA|TRBJ2-3|TRBD1
TGTGCCATCAGTTTGACAGGGGGGGCAGATACGCAGTATTTT
CAISLTGGADTQYF
>TRBV7-8|NA|TRBJ2-5|TRBD1
TGTGCCGTGACAGGGGGCCGCCTGGAGACCCAGTACTTC
CAVTGGRLETQYF
>TRBV7-9|NA|TRBJ2-1|TRBD2
TGTGCCAGCAGCCCGACTAGCGGGGGGACGGAGAGGCAGTTCTTC
CASSPTSGGTERQFF
>TRBV12-3/TRBV12-4|NA|TRBJ1-6|TRBD1
TGTGCCAGCAGTCGGACAGGGTATTCACCCCTCCACTTT
CASSRTGYSPLHF
>TRBV7-6|NA|TRBJ2-1|NA
TGTGCCAGCAGCTCACGGGGGTCTCCAAACAATGAGCAGTTCTTC
CASSSRGSPNNEQFF
>TRBV3-1/TRBV3-2|NA|TRBJ1-1|NA
TGTGCCAGCAGCAAAGAATCGGACTTCTCGGCTGAAGCTTTCTTT
CASSKESDFSAEAFF
>TRBV6-5|once|TRBJ2-7|TRBD1
TGTGCCAGCAGCCGAACCGGGACAGGGCCCTACGAGCAGTACTTC
CASSRTGTGPYEQYF
>TRBV19|NA|TRBJ1-6|TRBD1
TGTGCCAGTAGTAATAGACAGGGCGGCTCACCCCTCCACTTT
CASSNRQGGSPLHF
>TRBV5-4|NA|TRBJ2-7|NA
TGTGCCAGCAGCGGGGGGGCAGGGGGCGTCTACGAGCAGTACTTC
CASSGGAGGVYEQYF
>TRBV28|NA|TRBJ1-4|NA
TGTGCCATCAACCCATCGGGTGAAAAACTGTTTTTT
CAINPSGEKLFF
>TRBV6-6|NA|TRBJ2-3|TRBD2
TGTGCCAGCAGTCTCGGACTAGCGGGGGGTGTCACAGATACGCAGTATTTT
CASSLGLAGGVTDTQYF
>TRBV7-2|NA|TRBJ1-1|NA
TGTGCCAGCAGGCAGCAGGGGACCACTGAAGCTTTCTTT
CASRQQGTTEAFF
>TRBV5-8|NA|TRBJ1-2|NA
TGTGCCAGCAGCTTGTCTGGGGCGGCTCGGGTGGGCTACACCTTC
CASSLSGAARVGYTF
>TRBV12-3/TRBV12-4|once|TRBJ1-1|NA
TGTGCCAGCAATGTCCGGGGAGTCACTGAAGCTTTCTTT
CASNVRGVTEAFF
>TRBV7-8|NA|TRBJ1-2|NA
TGTGCCAGCAGCTTACCAAATAACTATGGCTACACCTTC
CASSLPNNYGYTF
>TRBV5-8|NA|TRBJ2-5|TRBD2
TGTGCCAGCAGCTTGTATTCCGGGGGGGCTATCGGAGAGACCCAGTACTTC
CASSLYSGGAIGETQYF
>TRBV27|NA|TRBJ1-2|TRBD1
TGTGCCAGCAGACGACGAGGGGGCAATGGCTACACCTTC
CASRRRGGNGYTF
>TRBV5-1|NA|TRBJ2-5|NA
TGCGCCAGCAGCTTGGGGGCGACAGCTTCAAGGGAGACCCAGTACTTC
CASSLGATASRETQYF
>TRBV19|many|TRBJ2-1|TRBD2
TGTGCCAGTAGTATTTCCGCTAGCGGGGGCTACAATGAGCAGTTCTTC
CASSISASGGYNEQFF
>TRBV5-1|NA|TRBJ2-3|NA
TGCGCCAGCAGCTTGGACAGATACTTCACAGATACGCAGTATTTT
CASSLDRYFTDTQYF
>TRBV19|NA|TRBJ2-3|TRBD1
TGTGCCAGTAGCTCCGGGACAGGGCGCCTTATTTCCAGCACAGATACGCAGTATTTT
CASSSGTGRLISSTDTQYF
>TRBV19|NA|TRBJ1-4|NA
TGTGCCAGTAGAGAACAGGGATTAGGCGAAAAACTGTTTTTT
CASREQGLGEKLFF
>TRBV10-1|NA|TRBJ2-1|TRBD1
TGCGCCAGCAGTGAGTTCGAGGACAGGGGAAATGAGCAGTTCTTC
CASSEFEDRGNEQFF
>TRBV9|NA|TRBJ2-3|TRBD2
TGTGCCAGCAGCGTAGAAAAGCGGGGAGATACGCAGTATTTT
CASSVEKRGDTQYF
>TRBV7-2|NA|TRBJ1-1|TRBD1
TGTGCCAGCAGCCTGACAGGGCGGTACACTGAAGCTTTCTTT
CASSLTGRYTEAFF
>TRBV7-3|NA|TRBJ2-1|NA
TGTGCCAGCAGCTTAAGACTAGGGTCTTACAATGAGCAGTTCTTC
CASSLRLGSYNEQFF
>TRBV10-3|NA|TRBJ1-1|TRBD1
TGTGCCATCAGTGACGGGACAGGGGCTGTACGCGCTTTCTTT
CAISDGTGAVRAFF
>TRBV7-8|NA|TRBJ2-7|TRBD2
TGTGCCAGCAGTTCGATGGGGGGGTCCGGCTACGAGCAGTACTTC
CASSSMGGSGYEQYF
>TRBV4-2|NA|TRBJ1-1|TRBD1
TGTGCCAGCAGCCAGGGGACAGGGCCGAACACTGAAGCTTTCTTT
CASSQGTGPNTEAFF